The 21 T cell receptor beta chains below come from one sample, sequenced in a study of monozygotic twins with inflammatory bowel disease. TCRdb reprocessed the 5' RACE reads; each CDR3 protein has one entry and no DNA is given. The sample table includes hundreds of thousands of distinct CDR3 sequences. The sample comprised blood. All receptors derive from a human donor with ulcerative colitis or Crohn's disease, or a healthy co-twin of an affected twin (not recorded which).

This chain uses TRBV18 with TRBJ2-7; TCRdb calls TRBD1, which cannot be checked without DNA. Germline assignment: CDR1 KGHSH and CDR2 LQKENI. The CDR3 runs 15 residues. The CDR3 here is CASSPTQGSVHEQYF.

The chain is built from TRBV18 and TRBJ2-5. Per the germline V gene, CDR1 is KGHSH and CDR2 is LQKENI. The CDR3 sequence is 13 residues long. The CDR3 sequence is CASSPPGGETQYF.

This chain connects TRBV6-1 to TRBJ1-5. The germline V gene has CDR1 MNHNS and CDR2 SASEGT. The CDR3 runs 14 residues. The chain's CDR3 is CASRGLWGDQPQHF.

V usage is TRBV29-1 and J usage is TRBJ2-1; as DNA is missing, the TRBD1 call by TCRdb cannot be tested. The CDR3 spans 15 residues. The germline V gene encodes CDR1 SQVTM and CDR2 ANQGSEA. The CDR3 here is CSVEDRRGGPREQFF.

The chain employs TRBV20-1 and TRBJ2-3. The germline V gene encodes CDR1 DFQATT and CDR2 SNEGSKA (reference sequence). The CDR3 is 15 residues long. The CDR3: CSARRFHSNTDTQYF.

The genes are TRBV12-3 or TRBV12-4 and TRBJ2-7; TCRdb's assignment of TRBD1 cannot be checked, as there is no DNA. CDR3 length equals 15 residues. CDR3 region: CASSPMTDASYEQYF.

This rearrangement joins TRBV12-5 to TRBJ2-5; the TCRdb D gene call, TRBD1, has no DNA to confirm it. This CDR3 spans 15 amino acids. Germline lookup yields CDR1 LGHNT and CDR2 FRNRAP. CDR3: CASAPDRGRQETQYF.

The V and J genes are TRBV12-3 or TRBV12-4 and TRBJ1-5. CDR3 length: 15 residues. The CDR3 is CASTPSLFMNQPQHF.

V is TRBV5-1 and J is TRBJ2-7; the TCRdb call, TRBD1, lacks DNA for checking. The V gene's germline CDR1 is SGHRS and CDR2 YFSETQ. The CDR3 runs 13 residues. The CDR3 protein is CASSQPGGYEQYF.

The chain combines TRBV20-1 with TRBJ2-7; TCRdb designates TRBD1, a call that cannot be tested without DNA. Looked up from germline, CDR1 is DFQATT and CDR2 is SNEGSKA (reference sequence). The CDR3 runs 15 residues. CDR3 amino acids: CSARHPGIGANEQYF.

The CDR3 loop reads CASSQETIPYNEQFF. The chain employs TRBV4-2 and TRBJ2-1; TCRdb returns TRBD2, unconfirmable since there is no DNA. There are 15 residues in the CDR3. The germline V gene has CDR1 LGHNA and CDR2 YNFKEQ.

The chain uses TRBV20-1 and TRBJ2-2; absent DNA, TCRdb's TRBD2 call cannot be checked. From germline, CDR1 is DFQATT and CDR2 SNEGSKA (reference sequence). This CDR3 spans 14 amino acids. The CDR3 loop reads CSAPLAGGTGELFF.

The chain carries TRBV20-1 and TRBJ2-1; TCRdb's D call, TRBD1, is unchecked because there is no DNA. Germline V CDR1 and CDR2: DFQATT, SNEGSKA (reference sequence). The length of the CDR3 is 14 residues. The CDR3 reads CSARRGGPYNEQFF.

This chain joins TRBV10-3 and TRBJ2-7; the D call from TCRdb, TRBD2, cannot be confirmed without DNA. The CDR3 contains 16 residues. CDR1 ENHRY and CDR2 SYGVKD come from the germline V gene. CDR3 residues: CAISEPWTSGSYEQYF.

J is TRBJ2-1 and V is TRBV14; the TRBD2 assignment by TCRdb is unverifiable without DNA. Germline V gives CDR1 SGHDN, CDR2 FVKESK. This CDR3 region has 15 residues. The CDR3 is CASSQATSGAHEQFF.

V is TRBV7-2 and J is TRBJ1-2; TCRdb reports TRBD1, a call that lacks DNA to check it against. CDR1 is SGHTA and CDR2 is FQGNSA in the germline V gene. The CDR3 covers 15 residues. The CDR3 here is CASSLALKGSGGYTF.

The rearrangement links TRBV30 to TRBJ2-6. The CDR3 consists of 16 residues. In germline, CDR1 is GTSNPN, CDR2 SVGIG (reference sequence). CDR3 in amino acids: CAWERSKITGANVLTF.

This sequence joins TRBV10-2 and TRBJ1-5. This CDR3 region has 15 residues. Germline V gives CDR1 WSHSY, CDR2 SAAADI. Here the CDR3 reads CASSESAGGNQPQHF.

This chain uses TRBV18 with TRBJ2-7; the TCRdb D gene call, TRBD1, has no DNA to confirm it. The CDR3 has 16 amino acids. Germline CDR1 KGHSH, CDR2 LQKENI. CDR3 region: CASSPQAGQGAYEQYF.

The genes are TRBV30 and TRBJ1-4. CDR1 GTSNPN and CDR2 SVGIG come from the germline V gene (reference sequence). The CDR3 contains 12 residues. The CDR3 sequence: CAWSEAREKLFF.

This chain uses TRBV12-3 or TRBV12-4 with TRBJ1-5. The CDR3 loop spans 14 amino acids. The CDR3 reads CASSFTGNQQPQHF.